The rows below give T cell receptor beta chains drawn from one sample of a study of blood T cell repertoires in COVID-19. TCRdb's copy holds only in-frame clones and misses some; the assay was immunoSEQ multiplex PCR. The sample records about 220,000 clones, roughly 80% being singletons. Source material: peripheral blood. The source is a woman aged 55-69 years with acute or convalescent COVID-19. Both conserved end residues are part of each CDR3. D genes are given only for firm matches. The size of a clone is reported for some rows only, either as once, few or many, or as a class for expanded clones.

D	size	J	V	DNA	CDR3
TRBD1	NA	TRBJ1-1	TRBV5-1	TGCGCCAGCTACCGGGACAGGAACACTGAAGCTTTCTTT	CASYRDRNTEAFF
NA	NA	TRBJ2-3	TRBV5-1	TGCGCCAGCAGCTTGGGCGGGGCTAGCACAGATACGCAGTATTTT	CASSLGGASTDTQYF
TRBD2	NA	TRBJ2-2	TRBV27	TGTGCCAGCAGTAAGGGACTAGCGGGGCGATCGGGGGAGCTGTTTTTT	CASSKGLAGRSGELFF
TRBD2	NA	TRBJ2-5	TRBV7-2	TGTGCCAGCAGCTTAGCCCCCGGCCTAGCGGGGGGTCGGGAGACCCAGTACTTC	CASSLAPGLAGGRETQYF
NA	NA	TRBJ2-7	TRBV5-6	TGTGCCAGCAGCAGTACGGGTACATCGGAGCAGTACTTC	CASSSTGTSEQYF
TRBD1	NA	TRBJ1-2	TRBV9	TGTGCCAGCAGCGTAGAACAGGGGGCTAACTATGGCTACACCTTC	CASSVEQGANYGYTF
NA	NA	TRBJ2-7	TRBV7-8	TGTGCCAGCAGCTTAGGGGGGGTAAACTACGAGCAGTACTTC	CASSLGGVNYEQYF
NA	NA	TRBJ2-5	TRBV2	TGTGCCAGCAGAGAACGGTCCCAGTACTTC	CASRERSQYF
TRBD1	NA	TRBJ1-6	TRBV30	TGTGCCTGGAGTGCACCGAGGACAGGGACTTCACCCCTCCACTTT	CAWSAPRTGTSPLHF
NA	NA	TRBJ1-2	TRBV27	TGTGCCAGCAGTTTTTCATCGGGGTATGGCTACACCTTC	CASSFSSGYGYTF
TRBD2	NA	TRBJ2-1	TRBV6-6	TGTGCCAGCAGTGGAGACGGGGGGGCCTTCAATGAGCAGTTCTTC	CASSGDGGAFNEQFF
NA	NA	TRBJ1-1	TRBV5-1	TGCGCCAGCAGCTATACCGCGAACGGTGCGATGAACACTGAAGCTTTCTTT	CASSYTANGAMNTEAFF
NA	NA	TRBJ2-3	TRBV7-9	TGTGCCAGCAGCTTGCGACAGACAGATACGCAGTATTTT	CASSLRQTDTQYF
NA	few	TRBJ1-6	TRBV5-1	TGCGCCAGCAGCTTGGAAGGCAGGCGCCATTCACCCCTCCACTTT	CASSLEGRRHSPLHF
NA	NA	TRBJ2-7	TRBV28	TGTGCCAGCAATGGCGGGGATAGCTCCTACGAGCAGTACTTC	CASNGGDSSYEQYF
TRBD2	NA	TRBJ2-2	TRBV6-1	TGTGCCAGCAGTGAAAGGGTAGCGGGGGGCCCGAGAACCGGGGAGCTGTTTTTT	CASSERVAGGPRTGELFF
NA	NA	TRBJ1-5	TRBV6-5	TGTGCCAGCAGGACCACGGGGGTAAGCAATCAGCCCCAGCATTTT	CASRTTGVSNQPQHF
TRBD1	NA	TRBJ2-7	TRBV5-1	TGCGCCAGCAGCGCTACCAACAGGGGGCTCTACGAGCAGTACTTC	CASSATNRGLYEQYF
NA	NA	TRBJ1-6	TRBV9	TGTGCCAGCAGCGCCGGGACATCCCATAATTCACCCCTCCACTTT	CASSAGTSHNSPLHF
NA	NA	TRBJ2-1	TRBV6-5	TGTGCCAGCAGTTACTCAGAGACAGGACCCAATGAGCAGTTCTTC	CASSYSETGPNEQFF
NA	NA	TRBJ2-3	TRBV20-1	TGCAGTGCTAGTGGAACCGGGACTCCGACCTCCACAGATACGCAGTATTTT	CSASGTGTPTSTDTQYF
NA	NA	TRBJ2-1	TRBV7-2	TGTGCCAGCAGCTTACTCTGGAGCTCCTACAATGAGCAGTTCTTC	CASSLLWSSYNEQFF
NA	NA	TRBJ2-1	TRBV3-1/TRBV3-2	TGTGCCAGCAGCCAACCTGGGGCTGAGCAGTTCTTC	CASSQPGAEQFF
TRBD2	NA	TRBJ2-5	TRBV19	TGTGCCAGCGGACTAGCAGAGACCCAGTACTTC	CASGLAETQYF
TRBD1	NA	TRBJ1-6	TRBV28	TGTGCCAGCAGTTTGGGACAGCTATCTAATTCACCCCTCCACTTT	CASSLGQLSNSPLHF
NA	NA	TRBJ1-4	TRBV6-5	TGTGCCAGCAGTTACCGGGGGGGTGGCGAAAAACTGTTTTTT	CASSYRGGGEKLFF
NA	few	TRBJ1-5	TRBV12-5	TGTGCTAGTGGTTTTAATAGCAATCAGCCCCAGCATTTT	CASGFNSNQPQHF
NA	NA	TRBJ1-3	TRBV3-1/TRBV3-2	TGTGCCAGCAGCCTCGCCAGGGCTGGAAACACCATATATTTT	CASSLARAGNTIYF